This record covers a single T cell receptor (beta chain). The sample originates from a study of blood T cells in healthy people across ages. The CDR3 runs 14 residues. V lost 5 bases and J lost 3, with 13 bases in between. Primers used in a second PCR of roughly 7 to 11 cycles were a sample-barcoded 5' primer and a J-beta primer mix. TCRdb ran MiXCR on the 5' RACE reads and lists one entry per CDR3 protein. The repertoire holds about 1.1 million distinct CDR3 sequences, 35% to 40% seen once, with about 12% in the top ten. This TCR was sampled from a man aged 18 to 29 in good health. Specimen: blood. V and J are TRBV12-3 or TRBV12-4 and TRBJ1-2; tentative D call: TRBD1 (5 bases). The CDR3 nucleotides read TGTGCCAGCAGTCCCGGGACGCCAGACTATGGCTACACCTTC. It specifies CASSPGTPDYGYTF.